One sample yielded the 30 T cell receptor beta chains listed below, sequenced in a study of T-cell memory formation after mild COVID-19. TCRdb reanalysed the 5' RACE reads using MiXCR and keeps one entry per CDR3 protein. The sample carries about 49,000 distinct CDR3 sequences, 25% to 35% recorded once. The sequenced material came from PBMCs or a T cell subset sorted from them (not recorded which). Receptor source: a man aged 18 to 30 who had mild COVID-19 (a few samples of this study predate the infection). Cell type and time point are not known.

The rearrangement joins TRBV29-1 to TRBJ1-2; TRBD1 is a possible D gene (5 bases). CDR3 length: 13 residues. V lost 4 bases, J lost 5 bases, and 14 bases lay in between. Per germline, CDR1 SQVTM and CDR2 ANQGSEA. CDR3 sequence reads: CSVVQETAYGYTF. The CDR3 nucleotides are TGCAGCGTTGTCCAGGAGACAGCATATGGCTACACCTTC. The variable domain in full, with the rest retrieved from reference TRBV29-1 and TRBJ1-2, is SAVISQKPSRDICQRGTSLTIQCQVDSQVTMMFWYRQQPGQSLTLIATANQGSEATYESGFVIDKFPISRPNLTFSTLTVSNMSPEDSSIYLCSVVQETAYGYTFGSGTRLTVV.

At least ten counts were recorded for this clonotype. The genes are TRBV6-5 and TRBJ2-3, with D possibly being TRBD2 (6 bases). V was pared by 2 bases and J by 4 bases, with 10 bases between. The germline V gene has CDR1 MNHEY and CDR2 SVGAGI. The CDR3 totals 14 residues. The CDR3 region is CASSYAGGADTQYF. DNA of the CDR3: TGTGCCAGCAGTTACGCCGGGGGAGCAGATACGCAGTATTTT.

V usage is TRBV5-1 and J usage is TRBJ2-1; no clear D. The CDR3 has 15 amino acids. The V end was cut by 0 bases, the J end by 2 bases, with 9 bases between. From germline, CDR1 is SGHRS and CDR2 YFSETQ. CDR3 in amino acids: CASSLGRVTYNEQFF. The CDR3 region has the DNA TGCGCCAGCAGCTTGGGCAGAGTTACCTACAATGAGCAGTTCTTC.

The V and J genes are TRBV5-1 and TRBJ2-3; D possibly corresponds to TRBD2 (6 bases). V lost 4 bases and J lost 3, with 18 bases in between. This CDR3 contains 16 residues. From germline, CDR1 is SGHRS and CDR2 YFSETQ. As DNA, the CDR3 is TGCGCCAGCAGCCCTATTATGCGGGGCGAGACAGATACGCAGTATTTT. Translated, it gives CASSPIMRGETDTQYF.

At least ten counts were recorded for this clonotype. V usage is TRBV20-1 and J usage is TRBJ2-1, with a weak D call TRBD2 (6 bases). Germline-derived CDR1 and CDR2 are DFQATT and SNEGSKA (reference sequence). Trimming left V 4 bases short and J 0 bases short, with 16 bases between. The CDR3 loop spans 16 amino acids. The CDR3: CSAKRPSSDSYNEQFF. The CDR3 coding sequence is TGCAGTGCTAAGCGGCCTTCTAGCGACTCCTACAATGAGCAGTTCTTC.

The V call is TRBV5-6, the J call TRBJ2-3; 8 positions match TRBD1. The length of the CDR3 is 13 residues. J was trimmed by 9 bases and V by 4 bases; bases with no gene match: 7. In germline, CDR1 is SGHDT, CDR2 YYEEEE. CDR3 residues: CASSGRQGWTQYF. CDR3 bases: TGTGCCAGCAGCGGTCGACAGGGGTGGACGCAGTATTTT.

The chain couples TRBV29-1 to TRBJ1-1; D might be TRBD1 (6 bases). V dropped 6 bases and J dropped 5 bases, with 10 bases sitting between them. The CDR3 extends over 11 amino acids. CDR1 SQVTM and CDR2 ANQGSEA come from the germline V gene. The CDR3 loop reads CSVAQGTEAFF. In DNA, the CDR3 is TGCAGCGTCGCTCAGGGGACTGAAGCTTTCTTT.

At least ten counts were recorded for this clonotype. The chain uses TRBV6-6 and TRBJ2-7, with D possibly TRBD1 on 6 matching bases. Trimming left V 10 bases short and J 3 bases short, with 13 bases between. The germline V gene has CDR1 MNHNY and CDR2 SVGAGI (reference sequence). The CDR3 has 12 amino acids. The CDR3 sequence is CATGTTNYEQYF. Written as DNA, the CDR3 is TGTGCCACCGGGACAACCAACTACGAGCAGTACTTC.

This CDR3 is CSVGADRNSPLHF. CDR3 DNA: TGCAGCGTGGGGGCAGATAGAAATTCACCCCTCCACTTT. V usage is TRBV29-1 and J usage is TRBJ1-6; weak D call: TRBD1 (6 bases). This CDR3 has 13 amino acids. Germline V CDR1 and CDR2: SQVTM, ANQGSEA. V lost 6 bases and J lost 7, with 13 bases in between.

The chain carries TRBV5-1 and TRBJ1-1; D not resolved. Per germline, CDR1 SGHRS and CDR2 YFSETQ. V was pared by 3 bases and J by 4 bases, with 16 bases between. The CDR3 length is 15 residues. DNA of the CDR3: TGCGCCAGCAGCTACTCGGTTGTGACGTCCACTGAAGCTTTCTTT. It yields the protein CASSYSVVTSTEAFF. The entire variable domain, with the rest obtained from reference TRBV5-1 and TRBJ1-1, is as follows: KAGVTQTPRYLIKTRGQQVTLSCSPISGHRSVSWYQQTPGQGLQFLFEYFSETQRNKGNFPGRFSGRQFSNSRSEMNVSTLELGDSALYLCASSYSVVTSTEAFFGQGTRLTVV.

This chain links TRBV6-5 with TRBJ2-7; the D call may be TRBD1 or TRBD2 (6 bases each). Trimming cost V 3 bases and J 6 bases, with 12 bases left between them. The CDR3 consists of 13 residues. Germline V gives CDR1 MNHEY, CDR2 SVGAGI. CDR3 protein: CASSYVGGGEQYV. In DNA form, the CDR3 reads TGTGCCAGCAGTTATGTAGGGGGAGGCGAGCAGTACGTC.

This clonotype is categorized as medium-sized. This chain uses TRBV20-1 with TRBJ2-7; 14 bases are a match to TRBD2. CDR1 and CDR2 from the germline V gene are DFQATT and SNEGSKA (reference sequence). This CDR3 is built from 16 residues. The V and J ends lost 5 bases and 5 bases, in that order; junction bases with no gene match: 11. CDR3 sequence: CSASTSGGAGFNEQYF. The CDR3 region has the DNA TGCAGTGCTTCGACTAGCGGGGGGGCCGGTTTTAACGAGCAGTACTTC.

The V and J genes are TRBV4-2 and TRBJ1-5, with a weak D call TRBD1 (6 bases). Trimming shortened V by 1 base and J by 0 bases, and 16 bases separated the two germline ends. Germline V gives CDR1 LGHNA, CDR2 YNFKEQ. There are 18 residues in the CDR3. CDR3 sequence: CASSQVLGGEYSNQPQHF. The DNA for the CDR3 is TGTGCCAGCAGCCAAGTCTTGGGGGGCGAGTATAGCAATCAGCCCCAGCATTTT.

This clonotype was observed a few times. This chain joins TRBV6-6 and TRBJ1-5; weak D call: TRBD1 (5 bases). The length of the CDR3 is 14 residues. The V gene lost 2 bases and the J gene lost 4 bases, with 9 bases spanning the gap. CDR1 and CDR2 from the germline V gene are MNHNY and SVGAGI (reference sequence). CDR3 residues: CASSYLGGNQPQHF. CDR3 in DNA: TGTGCCAGCAGTTACCTTGGGGGTAATCAGCCCCAGCATTTT.

The chain recombines TRBV7-2 with TRBJ1-3; weak D call: TRBD1 (5 bases). Trimming left V 3 bases short and J 7 bases short, with 10 bases between. This CDR3 region has 13 residues. Germline CDR1 and CDR2: SGHTA and FQGNSA. DNA for the CDR3: TGTGCCAGCAGCTTGATACCAGGGAACACCATATATTTT. Translation gives CASSLIPGNTIYF. The entire variable domain, with the rest obtained from reference TRBV7-2 and TRBJ1-3, is as follows: GAGVSQSPSNKVTEKGKDVELRCDPISGHTALYWYRQSLGQGLEFLIYFQGNSAPDKSGLPSDRFSAERTGGSVSTLTIQRTQQEDSAVYLCASSLIPGNTIYFGEGSWLTVV.

This chain connects TRBV6-2 or TRBV6-3 to TRBJ1-5, with D perhaps matching TRBD1 (6 bases). Trimming cost V 4 bases and J 5 bases, with 9 bases left between them. CDR3 size: 13 residues. Germline V gives CDR1 MNHEY, CDR2 SVGEGT. This CDR3 is CASSWDIYQPQHF. CDR3 in DNA: TGTGCCAGCAGTTGGGACATTTATCAGCCCCAGCATTTT.

This clonotype was seen more than once but under ten times. V gene TRBV6-5 combines with J gene TRBJ2-7; a possible D gene is TRBD2 (6 bases). CDR1 MNHEY and CDR2 SVGAGI come from the germline V gene. The CDR3 has 14 amino acids. V lost 7 bases and J lost 5, with 18 bases in between. The CDR3 region is CASKIPGGIDEQYV. For the CDR3, the DNA is TGTGCCAGCAAGATCCCCGGCGGGATTGACGAGCAGTACGTC.

The rearrangement joins TRBV4-1 to TRBJ2-2, with 7 positions matching TRBD2. The germline V gene has CDR1 MGHRA and CDR2 YSYEKL. V lost 0 bases and J lost 4; bases outside the gene matches: 11. CDR3 size: 18 residues. Here the CDR3 reads CASSQDHIESGITGELFF. The CDR3 DNA reads as TGCGCCAGCAGCCAAGATCATATCGAAAGCGGGATCACCGGGGAGCTGTTTTTT.

This clonotype is medium-sized by share. The chain has TRBV5-5 and TRBJ2-1; 10 bases align to TRBD2. The CDR3 sequence is 15 residues long. The junction had 5 bases not matched to a gene; V was cut back by 2 bases and J by 6 bases. Germline CDR1 and CDR2: SGHKS and YYEKEE (reference sequence). The CDR3 protein is CASSFLSGGINEQFF. CDR3 DNA: TGTGCCAGCAGCTTTCTTAGCGGGGGGATCAATGAGCAGTTCTTC.

The chain uses TRBV6-2 or TRBV6-3 and TRBJ2-5, with D possibly being TRBD2 (6 bases). The CDR3 has 14 amino acids. Germline V gene sequence: CDR1 MNHEY, CDR2 SVGEGT. V lost 7 bases to trimming and J lost 4 bases, with 16 bases between them. This CDR3 is CASILRLGGETQYF. DNA for the CDR3: TGTGCCAGCATCCTTAGACTAGGTGGAGAGACCCAGTACTTC.

The rearrangement joins TRBV24-1 to TRBJ1-2; no clear D. The CDR3 is 14 residues long. V lost 5 bases and J 4 bases, leaving 13 bases between the germline ends. The germline V gene has CDR1 KGHDR and CDR2 SFDVKD. The CDR3 here is CATSAPTDSYGYTF. Written as DNA, the CDR3 is TGTGCCACCAGTGCCCCGACGGACTCCTATGGCTACACCTTC.

The CDR3 protein is CASSQEGRLNNEQFF. CDR3 DNA sequence: TGCGCCAGCAGCCAAGAGGGAAGACTGAACAATGAGCAGTTCTTC. The chain carries TRBV4-3 and TRBJ2-1; D is ambiguous. Germline V gene data show CDR1 as LGHNA and CDR2 as YSLEER. Between the trimmed V and J ends, which lost 0 bases and 5 bases, there was a span of 11 bases. This CDR3 has 15 amino acids.

V is TRBV23-1 and J is TRBJ2-2; D gene unclear. TRBV23-1 is assigned to the ORF class and has an uncertain function. The V end was cut by 3 bases, the J end by 1 base, with 18 bases between. The CDR3 is 18 amino acids. The CDR3 DNA reads as TGCGCCAGCAGTCACCCCGCATGGCAAGAGCTGAACACCGGGGAGCTGTTTTTT. The encoded protein is CASSHPAWQELNTGELFF.

This clonotype was seen a handful of times. The chain is built from TRBV4-3 and TRBJ1-6; 11 bases agree with TRBD1. Per germline, CDR1 LGHNA and CDR2 YSLEER. The junction had 1 base not matched to a gene; V was cut back by 2 bases and J by 4 bases. The CDR3 length is 16 residues. CDR3 amino acids: CASSQRDRGYNSPLHF. The CDR3 DNA is TGCGCCAGCAGCCAACGGGACAGGGGGTATAATTCACCCCTCCACTTT.

The rearrangement joins TRBV7-2 to TRBJ2-7; D is undetermined. Trimming stripped 7 bases from V and 0 bases from J, with 13 bases between. Germline assignment: CDR1 SGHTA and CDR2 FQGNSA. This CDR3 contains 14 residues. The CDR3 sequence: CASTLWGGSYEQYF. The CDR3 DNA follows: TGTGCCAGCACCCTTTGGGGTGGCTCCTACGAGCAGTACTTC.

This clonotype was counted a few times. The rearrangement uses TRBV20-1 and TRBJ1-2; no firm D call. This CDR3 has 13 residues. Per the germline V gene, CDR1 is DFQATT and CDR2 is SNEGSKA (reference sequence). Trimming took 5 bases from V and 2 from J, leaving 12 bases between them. CDR3 DNA sequence: TGCAGTGCTCCCCGGGAGCAAAACTATGGCTACACCTTC. As protein: CSAPREQNYGYTF.

This clonotype appeared a few times. J is TRBJ2-4 and V is TRBV7-9; D possibly corresponds to TRBD1 (5 bases). Per germline, CDR1 SEHNR and CDR2 FQNEAQ (reference sequence). V lost 8 bases and J lost 0, with 11 bases in between. The length of the CDR3 is 14 residues. CDR3: CASGSTVAKNIQYF. CDR3 coding DNA: TGTGCCAGCGGGTCGACAGTAGCCAAAAACATTCAGTACTTC.

The chain recombines TRBV6-5 with TRBJ2-3; no reliable D call. The V end lost 5 bases, the J end lost 1 base, and 10 bases lay between the germline ends. Germline CDR1 MNHEY, CDR2 SVGAGI. This CDR3 is 14 amino acids long. The CDR3 here is CASSRGPRTDTQYF. Written as DNA, the CDR3 is TGTGCCAGCAGTCGAGGACCCCGCACAGATACGCAGTATTTT.

This clonotype appeared many times. The chain recombines TRBV20-1 with TRBJ2-3, with 9 positions matching TRBD2. CDR3 length: 14 amino acids. Germline CDR1 is DFQATT and CDR2 is SNEGSKA (reference sequence). The trim removed 2 bases at V and 5 bases at J, leaving 5 bases unmatched. In nucleotides, the CDR3 is TGCAGTGCTAGACTAGCGGGGAGGAAAGATACGCAGTATTTT. Protein product: CSARLAGRKDTQYF.

The V and J genes are TRBV6-6 and TRBJ2-7, with a tentative D call TRBD1 (5 bases). V lost 6 bases, J lost 3 bases, and 12 bases lay in between. The V gene's germline CDR1 is MNHNY and CDR2 SVGAGI (reference sequence). The CDR3 extends over 13 amino acids. CDR3 in DNA: TGTGCCAGCAGCTTGACAGAAGACTACGAGCAGTACTTC. This translates into CASSLTEDYEQYF.